This passage covers 20 T cell receptor beta chains from one sample sequenced in a study of OX40 agonist ivuxolimab in advanced cancers. Some clones are missing from TCRdb's copy, which holds only in-frame ones; the method was immunoSEQ multiplex PCR. The sample lists fewer than 15,000 clones, about 81% occurring once. The material sequenced was CD4+ or CD8+ T cells sorted from blood, taken in a trial of the OX40 agonist ivuxolimab. These receptors originate from an adult with an advanced solid tumor such as melanoma, head and neck, liver or kidney cancer.

This clone showed up just once. The rearrangement joins TRBV21-1 to TRBJ2-2; the table assigns TRBD2, which was not confirmed against the DNA. TRBV21-1 is deemed a pseudogene. The length of the CDR3 is 11 residues. This CDR3 is CASTYTGELFF. CDR3 nucleotides: TGTGCCAGCACCTACACCGGGGAGCTGTTTTTT.

The V and J genes are TRBV11-2 and TRBJ2-1, with TRBD2 as a possible D gene (6 bases). CDR3 length: 16 residues. Germline CDR1 is SGHAT and CDR2 is FQNNGV. Trimming cost V 5 bases and J 5 bases, with 19 bases left between them. For the CDR3, the DNA is TGTGCCAGCAGCCTAGCCTTCGGGACTGGAAACAATGAGCAGTTCTTC. This encodes CASSLAFGTGNNEQFF.

V and J are TRBV9 and TRBJ2-3; D gene unclear. Germline loops: CDR1 SGDLS, CDR2 YYNGEE. The V gene lost 2 bases and the J gene lost 2 bases, with 3 bases spanning the gap. The CDR3 consists of 12 residues. CDR3 residues: CASSVNTDTQYF. The CDR3 bases are TGTGCCAGCAGCGTTAACACAGATACGCAGTATTTT.

This clone was counted a single time. The chain links TRBV4-2 to TRBJ2-5, with 8 bases matching TRBD2. J gave up 4 bases and V 3 bases, and 7 bases lay outside the gene matches. The germline V gene encodes CDR1 LGHNA and CDR2 YNFKEQ. CDR3 size: 15 residues. The CDR3 reads CASSQGSGKSETQYF. CDR3 bases: TGTGCCAGCAGCCAGGGTAGCGGGAAATCAGAGACCCAGTACTTC.

The chain employs TRBV6-4 and TRBJ2-2, with D tentatively TRBD2 (5 bases). V was cut by 4 bases and J by 5 bases, with 29 bases left in between. Germline V CDR1 and CDR2: MRHNA, SNTAGT. The CDR3 loop spans 20 amino acids. CDR3 loop: CASSARSDALGRMATGELFF. The CDR3 DNA reads TGTGCCAGCAGTGCACGCTCCGATGCACTAGGTCGAATGGCAACCGGGGAGCTGTTTTTT.

The chain joins TRBV29-1 to TRBJ2-1, with a weak D call TRBD1 (5 bases). Between the trimmed V and J ends, which lost 6 bases and 4 bases, there was a span of 7 bases. This CDR3 spans 11 amino acids. Germline assignment: CDR1 SQVTM and CDR2 ANQGSEA. Here the CDR3 reads CSVDSYNEQFF. For the CDR3, the DNA is TGCAGCGTCGACAGTTACAATGAGCAGTTCTTC.

J is TRBJ2-7 and V is TRBV7-3; D remains ambiguous. Between the trimmed V and J ends, which lost 1 base and 1 base, there was a span of 11 bases. CDR1 SGHTA and CDR2 FQGTGA come from the germline V gene. The CDR3 runs to 15 residues. CDR3 residues: CASSLSPPSSYEQYF. Written as DNA, the CDR3 is TGTGCCAGCAGCTTAAGCCCCCCCAGTTCCTACGAGCAGTACTTC. Full variable domain (outside the CDR3, taken from reference TRBV7-3 and TRBJ2-7): GAGVSQTPSNKVTEKGKYVELRCDPISGHTALYWYRQSLGQGPEFLIYFQGTGAADDSGLPNDRFFAVRPEGSVSTLKIQRTERGDSAVYLCASSLSPPSSYEQYFGPGTRLTVT.

This chain connects TRBV28 to TRBJ1-2; no clear D. Trimming cost V 1 base and J 4 bases, with 16 bases left between them. Germline assignment: CDR1 MDHEN and CDR2 SYDVKM. This CDR3 contains 16 residues. CDR3 amino acids: CASSLSGGGRIYGYTF. The CDR3 bases are TGTGCCAGCAGTTTATCTGGTGGAGGGCGGATCTATGGCTACACCTTC.

The chain uses TRBV5-1 and TRBJ1-6, with 7 bases fitting TRBD1. This CDR3 is 17 amino acids long. V dropped 3 bases and J dropped 0; count of bases not matched to a gene: 6. Germline CDR1 reads SGHRS; CDR2 reads YFSETQ. CDR3 amino acids: CASSSLGGDSYNSPLHF. The CDR3 coding sequence is TGCGCCAGCAGCTCACTAGGGGGCGACTCCTATAATTCACCCCTCCACTTT.

The chain carries TRBV6-5 and TRBJ1-2; a possible D gene is TRBD1 (5 bases). The V gene lost 7 bases and the J gene lost 0 bases, with 15 bases spanning the gap. The CDR3 spans 15 residues. In germline, CDR1 is MNHEY, CDR2 SVGAGI. CDR3 sequence: CASKIRDRANYGYTF. The CDR3 DNA follows: TGTGCCAGCAAGATCAGGGACCGAGCTAACTATGGCTACACCTTC.

The chain has TRBV11-3 and TRBJ2-5, with D unclear. The J call is uncertain, as TRBJ2-7 better fits the DNA end. The CDR3 runs to 13 residues. Per the germline V gene, CDR1 is SGHNT and CDR2 is YENEEA. The DNA for the CDR3 is TGTGCCAGCAGCTACCGGAGCAACTACGAGCAGTACTTC. Translation: CASSYRSNYEQYF.

This clone is classed as medium-sized. This chain uses TRBV5-1 with TRBJ2-7; unclear D gene. The CDR3 has 13 amino acids. V lost 0 bases and J 4 bases, leaving 8 bases between the germline ends. Germline loops: CDR1 SGHRS, CDR2 YFSETQ. CDR3 sequence (DNA): TGCGCCAGCAGCTTGGTATCTGAATACGAGCAGTACTTC. Protein product: CASSLVSEYEQYF.

The chain links TRBV5-1 to TRBJ2-1, with 7 bases fitting TRBD1. With V trimmed by 4 bases and J by 7 bases, 11 bases remained unmatched. Germline V lookup: CDR1 SGHRS, CDR2 YFSETQ. The CDR3 is made up of 15 amino acids. For the CDR3, the DNA is TGCGCCAGCAGCCACCGGGACAAGGGGGCTAATGAGCAGTTCTTC. As protein: CASSHRDKGANEQFF.

This chain links TRBV19 with TRBJ2-1, with 11 bases matching TRBD1. The V gene's germline CDR1 is LNHDA and CDR2 SQIVND (reference sequence). V lost 5 bases and J lost 2; bases outside the gene matches: 2. The CDR3 length is 15 residues. The CDR3 region has the DNA TGTGCCAGTAGTCAGGGACAGGGGGCCTACAATGAGCAGTTCTTC. Translating it yields CASSQGQGAYNEQFF.

This chain joins TRBV10-3 and TRBJ2-2; 7 positions agree with TRBD2. The CDR3 contains 15 residues. Germline CDR1 ENHRY, CDR2 SYGVKD. Trimming took 7 bases from V and 5 from J; bases not matched to a gene: 10. In nucleotides, the CDR3 is TGTGCCATCAAGATGGGGGAGGGCCCGACCGGGGAGCTGTTTTTT. It specifies CAIKMGEGPTGELFF.

The rearrangement uses TRBV6-1 and TRBJ2-7; the D gene could be TRBD1 or TRBD2 (6 bases each). There are 14 residues in the CDR3. V shed 5 bases and J shed 3 bases, with 14 bases lying between them. In germline, CDR1 is MNHNS, CDR2 SASEGT. The CDR3 is CASSLQGGYYEQYF. The CDR3 DNA sequence: TGTGCCAGCAGTTTACAGGGAGGATACTACGAGCAGTACTTC.

This clone came up once. This rearrangement joins TRBV7-9 to TRBJ2-3; TRBD1 matches 7 bases. This CDR3 comprises 16 residues. Trimming removed 5 bases from V and 1 base from J; junction bases left unmatched: 9. Germline loops: CDR1 SEHNR, CDR2 FQNEAQ (reference sequence). CDR3 residues: CASSPRTGWGTDTQYF. Here the CDR3 DNA reads TGTGCCAGCAGCCCGAGGACAGGCTGGGGCACAGATACGCAGTATTTT.

The J gene is TRBJ2-1, the V gene TRBV4-1; the match to TRBD2 covers 7 bases. Germline trimming cut 3 bases from V and 15 bases from J; bases unmatched to any gene: 8. Germline V CDR1 and CDR2: MGHRA, YSYEKL. CDR3 length equals 12 residues. CDR3 region: CASSQGGNIRFF. CDR3 DNA sequence: TGCGCCAGCAGCCAGGGAGGGAATATTCGGTTCTTC.

The genes are TRBV10-3 and TRBJ2-3; 8 bases agree with TRBD2. The CDR3 covers 14 residues. The germline CDR1 and CDR2 sequences are ENHRY and SYGVKD. Trimming removed 7 bases from V and 2 bases from J; junction bases left unmatched: 5. The CDR3 nucleotides are TGTGCCATCACTCCGGGACTAGACACAGATACGCAGTATTTT. It is translated as CAITPGLDTDTQYF.

Here the CDR3 reads CASSFLASVGGHGYTF. CDR3 coding DNA: TGTGCCAGCAGTTTTTTGGCGTCAGTAGGGGGTCATGGCTACACCTTC. The gene calls are TRBV28 and TRBJ1-2; TRBD1 is a possible D gene (6 bases). The CDR3 consists of 16 residues. Trimming removed 3 bases at V and 6 bases at J, with 20 bases between. The germline gives CDR1 MDHEN, CDR2 SYDVKM.